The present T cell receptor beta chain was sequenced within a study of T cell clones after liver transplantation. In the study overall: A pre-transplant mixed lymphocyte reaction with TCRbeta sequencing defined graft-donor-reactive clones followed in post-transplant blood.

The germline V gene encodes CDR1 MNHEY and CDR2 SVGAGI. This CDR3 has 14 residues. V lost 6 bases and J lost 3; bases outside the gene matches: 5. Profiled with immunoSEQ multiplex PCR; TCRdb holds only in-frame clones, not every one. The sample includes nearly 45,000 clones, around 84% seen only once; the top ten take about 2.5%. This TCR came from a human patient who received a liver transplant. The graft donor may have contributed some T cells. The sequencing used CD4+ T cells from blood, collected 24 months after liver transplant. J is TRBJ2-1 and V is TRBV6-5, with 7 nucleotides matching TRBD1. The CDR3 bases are TGTGCCAGCAGACGGAGGACAGGCTACAATGAGCAGTTCTTC. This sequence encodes CASRRRTGYNEQFF.